Listed below are T cell receptor beta chains from one sample, sequenced in a study of cytomegalovirus exposure and HLA in healthy donors. Method: immunoSEQ multiplex PCR; TCRdb's copy keeps in-frame clones and lacks some. The table has approximately 200,000 clones, roughly 78% seen once. Sequences were obtained from PBMCs. These receptors all come from a woman between 25 and 40 years old in good health and CMV-seropositive. Both conserved end residues are part of each CDR3. A D gene is named only where the DNA matches it firmly. Rows give clone size only sometimes, using once, few, many, or a class for an expanded clone.

once	-	TRBV23-1	TRBJ1-3	15	CASIIRGDSGNTIYF	TGCGCCAGCATCATCCGAGGAGATTCTGGAAACACCATATATTTT
-	TRBD2	TRBV5-6	TRBJ2-5	17	CASSSGLAGGILETQYF	TGTGCCAGCAGCTCCGGACTAGCGGGGGGAATACTGGAGACCCAGTACTTC
-	TRBD1	TRBV4-3	TRBJ1-5	17	CASSQDPILTGDQPQHF	TGCGCCAGCAGCCAAGATCCTATTCTTACAGGGGATCAGCCCCAGCATTTT
-	TRBD2	TRBV5-4	TRBJ2-5	16	CASSSGTSGVQETQYF	TGTGCCAGCAGCTCTGGGACTAGCGGAGTTCAAGAGACCCAGTACTTC
-	-	TRBV11-2	TRBJ1-5	14	CASSFGGINQPQHF	TGTGCCAGCAGCTTCGGGGGGATCAATCAGCCCCAGCATTTT
-	-	TRBV9	TRBJ1-1	14	CASSVAMMNTEAFF	TGTGCCAGCAGCGTAGCTATGATGAACACTGAAGCTTTCTTT
-	-	TRBV15	TRBJ1-5	15	CATSRRGSSNQPQHF	TGTGCCACCAGCAGAAGGGGATCGAGCAATCAGCCCCAGCATTTT
-	TRBD2	TRBV7-2	TRBJ2-5	14	CASSFGLAVETQYF	TGTGCCAGCAGCTTCGGCCTAGCGGTAGAGACCCAGTACTTC
-	TRBD2	TRBV15	TRBJ2-5	19	CATSPEGGFSGGTQETQYF	TGTGCCACCAGCCCCGAAGGGGGCTTTAGCGGGGGGACCCAAGAGACCCAGTACTTC
-	TRBD2	TRBV14	TRBJ2-5	18	CASSQGSGLAGALRTQYF	TGTGCCAGCAGCCAAGGTTCGGGACTAGCGGGAGCCCTCAGGACCCAGTACTTC
-	-	TRBV18	TRBJ1-1	15	CASSQQPGRSTEAFF	TGTGCCAGCTCACAGCAACCAGGGAGGAGCACTGAAGCTTTCTTT
-	-	TRBV6-5	TRBJ2-7	15	CASLKRGGVRDEQYF	TGTGCCAGCCTGAAAAGGGGGGGGGTGCGGGATGAGCAGTACTTC
few	-	TRBV6-5	TRBJ1-3	15	CASSYSRGPGNTIYF	TGTGCCAGCAGTTACTCGCGCGGGCCTGGAAACACCATATATTTT
-	-	TRBV19	TRBJ1-1	17	CASSISPGTQRRTEAFF	TGTGCCAGTAGTATATCGCCAGGGACACAACGGCGGACTGAAGCTTTCTTT
-	-	TRBV5-1	TRBJ2-1	15	CASSLFPGGINEQFF	TGCGCCAGCAGCTTGTTCCCGGGGGGCATAAATGAGCAGTTCTTC
-	TRBD2	TRBV18	TRBJ2-7	18	CASTKGLAGKTISYEQYF	TGTGCCAGCACAAAGGGACTAGCGGGGAAAACTATATCCTACGAGCAGTACTTC
few	TRBD1	TRBV9	TRBJ2-7	15	CASSLDRGNYYEQYF	TGTGCCAGCAGCCTCGACAGGGGGAATTACTACGAGCAGTACTTC
few	TRBD1	TRBV9	TRBJ1-5	14	CASSLTGGNQPQHF	TGTGCCAGCAGCTTAACAGGGGGCAATCAGCCCCAGCATTTT
once	-	TRBV21-1	TRBJ1-1	17	CASSKVTHRIGNTEAFF	TGTGCCAGCAGCAAAGTGACACACAGGATTGGGAACACTGAAGCTTTCTTT
-	TRBD1	TRBV10-2	TRBJ1-1	14	CASKDRAGRTEAFF	TGCGCCAGCAAAGACAGGGCAGGTAGAACTGAAGCTTTCTTT
few	-	TRBV5-5	TRBJ2-3	16	CASSLHLAGPADTQYF	TGTGCCAGCAGCTTACATCTAGCCGGGCCCGCAGATACGCAGTATTTT
-	-	TRBV7-6	TRBJ2-7	11	CASSNGGEQYF	TGTGCCAGCAGTAATGGAGGGGAGCAGTACTTC
-	-	TRBV7-8	TRBJ2-2	16	CASSLSGIVVTGELFF	TGTGCCAGCAGCTTATCCGGGATAGTAGTGACCGGGGAGCTGTTTTTT
-	TRBD2	TRBV10-3	TRBJ2-1	14	CAISDLAGGYEQFF	TGTGCCATCAGTGACCTAGCGGGAGGGTATGAGCAGTTCTTC
once	TRBD2	TRBV30	TRBJ2-1	14	CAWSVIAGVDEQFF	TGTGCCTGGAGTGTCATAGCGGGTGTGGATGAGCAGTTCTTC
-	-	TRBV11-2	TRBJ2-2	16	CASSLVPRTNTGELFF	TGTGCCAGCAGCTTAGTGCCTAGAACGAACACCGGGGAGCTGTTTTTT
-	-	TRBV18	TRBJ2-1	13	CASSPRSDNEQFF	TGTGCCAGCTCACCACGATCAGACAATGAGCAGTTCTTC
-	-	TRBV9	TRBJ1-3	13	CASSVVFGDTIYF	TGTGCCAGCAGCGTAGTGTTCGGGGACACCATATATTTT
once	-	TRBV4-3	TRBJ2-5	15	CASSQHLATQETQYF	TGCGCCAGCAGCCAGCATCTAGCGACCCAAGAGACCCAGTACTTC
once	-	TRBV19	TRBJ1-1	13	CASSITGSTEAFF	TGTGCCAGTAGTATAACAGGGTCCACTGAAGCTTTCTTT
-	-	TRBV19	TRBJ1-1	15	CASSINSPMNTEAFF	TGTGCCAGTAGTATAAACAGTCCTATGAACACTGAAGCTTTCTTT
-	TRBD1	TRBV11-2	TRBJ1-2	13	CASRYGTVYGYTF	TGTGCCAGCAGATACGGGACAGTTTATGGCTACACCTTC